Sequencing of this T cell receptor (beta chain) was carried out in a study of graft-versus-host responses after intestinal transplantation. Study at large: Recipients got multivisceral, liver-intestinal, or isolated intestinal transplants. All of the recipients had induction that used anti-thymocyte globulin, then tacrolimus and steroids for about 3 years.

Study-wide findings and caveats: Early HvG declines after transplant were associated with peak circulating GvH clone levels.

The assay was immunoSEQ multiplex PCR, and TCRdb's table has in-frame clones only and misses some. The sample yields around 110,000 clones, about nine tenths seen once. Germline V CDR1 and CDR2: SGHTA, FQGNSA. The CDR3 is 14 residues long. V lost 0 bases to trimming and J lost 7 bases, with 10 bases between them. Notes on this clone: Its target is unknown.

The sequence was collected from a human donor who received an intestinal transplant. The chain employs TRBV7-2 and TRBJ1-5; possibly TRBD1 for D (6 bases). This specimen consisted of unstimulated CD4+ T cells sorted from spleen or lymph node cells, obtained before intestinal transplant. The CDR3, as DNA: TGTGCCAGCAGCTTAGCTGGGGGCGGGCAGCCCCAGCATTTT. Amino acid sequence: CASSLAGGGQPQHF.